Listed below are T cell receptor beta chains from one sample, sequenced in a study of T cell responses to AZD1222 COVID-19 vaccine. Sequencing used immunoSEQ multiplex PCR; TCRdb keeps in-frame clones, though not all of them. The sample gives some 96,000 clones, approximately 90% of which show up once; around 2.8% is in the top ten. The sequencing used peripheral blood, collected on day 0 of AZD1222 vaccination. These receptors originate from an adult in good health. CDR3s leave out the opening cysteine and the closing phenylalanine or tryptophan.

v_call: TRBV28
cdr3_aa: ASSSRLAGGHNEQF

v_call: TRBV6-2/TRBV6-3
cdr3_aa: ASSTGTKRVQQETQY

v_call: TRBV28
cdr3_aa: ASSTWKGGGYGYT

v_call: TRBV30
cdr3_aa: AWSDPRHPGQPQH

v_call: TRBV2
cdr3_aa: ASTQFGNEQF

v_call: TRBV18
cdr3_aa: ASSPSRGSTEAF

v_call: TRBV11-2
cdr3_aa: ASSFSYEQY

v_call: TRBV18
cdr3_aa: ASSPRGANVLT

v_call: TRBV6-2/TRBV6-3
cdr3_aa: ASSYWDRPNQPQH

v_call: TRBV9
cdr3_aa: ASSVEGGGTSLITDTQY

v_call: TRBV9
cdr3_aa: ASTIGVTQSETQY

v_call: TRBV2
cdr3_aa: ASSEEGGTYNEQF

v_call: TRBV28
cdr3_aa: ASSTGGGVGYEQY

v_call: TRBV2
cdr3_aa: ASSVEARDYGYT

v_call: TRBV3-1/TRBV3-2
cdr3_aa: ASSLGLAGGNEQF

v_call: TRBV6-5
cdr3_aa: ASRQTSGSSYEQY

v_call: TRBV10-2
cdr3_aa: ASSGTDREAF

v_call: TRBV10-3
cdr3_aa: AISEDQGAEEKLF